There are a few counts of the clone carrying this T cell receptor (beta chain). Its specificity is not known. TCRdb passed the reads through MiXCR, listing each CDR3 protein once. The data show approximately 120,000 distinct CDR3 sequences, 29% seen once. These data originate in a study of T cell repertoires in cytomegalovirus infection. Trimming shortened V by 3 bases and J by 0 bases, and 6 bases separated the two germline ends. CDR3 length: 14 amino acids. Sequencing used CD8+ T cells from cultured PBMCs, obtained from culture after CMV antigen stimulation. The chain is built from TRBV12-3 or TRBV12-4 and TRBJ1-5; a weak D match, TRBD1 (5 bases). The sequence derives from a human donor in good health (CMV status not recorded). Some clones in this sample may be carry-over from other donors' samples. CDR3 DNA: TGTGCCAGCAGTTTCGGGGGTAGCAATCAGCCCCAGCATTTT. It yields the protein CASSFGGSNQPQHF.